What follows are 19 T cell receptor beta chains derived from one specimen sequenced in a study of blood T cell repertoires in COVID-19. Only in-frame clones appear in the TCRdb table, and some are missing; sequencing was by immunoSEQ multiplex PCR. The sample has about 160,000 clones; around four fifths are singletons. Sequencing used peripheral blood. The receptors originated from a woman aged 55-69 years with acute or convalescent COVID-19.

The chain joins TRBV19 to TRBJ2-5; TRBD2 aligns across 8 bases. The CDR3 contains 15 residues. V shed 3 bases and J 2 bases; nucleotides not matched to a gene: 5. Germline CDR1 LNHDA, CDR2 SQIVND (reference sequence). The CDR3 region is CASSISTSAQETQYF. The CDR3 DNA sequence: TGTGCCAGTAGTATCTCGACTAGCGCGCAAGAGACCCAGTACTTC. Variable domain in full (rest from reference TRBV19 and TRBJ2-5): DGGITQSPKYLFRKEGQNVTLSCEQNLNHDAMYWYRQDPGQGLRLIYYSQIVNDFQKGDIAEGYSVSREKKESFPLTVTSAQKNPTAFYLCASSISTSAQETQYFGPGTRLLVL.

The chain carries TRBV5-4 and TRBJ2-1, with D possibly being TRBD1 (6 bases). Germline V gives CDR1 SGHNT, CDR2 YYREEE (reference sequence). This CDR3 spans 16 amino acids. V gave up 0 bases and J gave up 7 bases, with 17 bases separating them. The CDR3 sequence: CASSLGGTSPMNEQFF. The CDR3 nucleotides read TGTGCCAGCAGCTTGGGAGGGACAAGTCCGATGAATGAGCAGTTCTTC.

This chain joins TRBV24-1 and TRBJ1-1; no clear D. Germline values: CDR1 KGHDR, CDR2 SFDVKD. The CDR3 is 14 amino acids. V was trimmed by 2 bases and J by 7 bases, leaving 13 bases between them. CDR3 nucleotides: TGTGCCACCAGTGATTCAGGCACTCGGGGTGAAGCTTTCTTT. Amino acid sequence: CATSDSGTRGEAFF.

V usage is TRBV5-4 and J usage is TRBJ1-1; TRBD1 agrees at 9 bases. Germline V gene data show CDR1 as SGHNT and CDR2 as YYREEE (reference sequence). Trimming removed 4 bases from V and 6 bases from J; junction bases left unmatched: 4. The CDR3 is 13 amino acids. The CDR3 sequence: CASSATGGAEAFF. As DNA, the CDR3 is TGTGCCAGCAGCGCGACAGGGGGTGCTGAAGCTTTCTTT.

The chain links TRBV5-4 to TRBJ2-2, with 9 bases lining up with TRBD1. The CDR3 runs 18 residues. V was clipped by 0 bases and J by 4 bases; unmatched bases: 10. Germline V gene sequence: CDR1 SGHNT, CDR2 YYREEE (reference sequence). This chain's CDR3 is CASSLDRGRFRSTGELFF. The CDR3 coding sequence is TGTGCCAGCAGCTTGGACAGGGGGCGCTTCAGGAGCACCGGGGAGCTGTTTTTT.

V usage is TRBV19 and J usage is TRBJ1-2; D not certain. The CDR3 consists of 13 residues. V was cut by 7 bases and J by 9 bases, with 18 bases left in between. Germline CDR1 reads LNHDA; CDR2 reads SQIVND (reference sequence). CDR3 nucleotides: TGTGCCAGTACCCTTAACCGGGTGAATAGCTACACCTTC. Encoded protein: CASTLNRVNSYTF.

This chain uses TRBV11-2 with TRBJ1-1; 8 bases fit TRBD1. Germline V gene sequence: CDR1 SGHAT, CDR2 FQNNGV. The CDR3 extends over 16 amino acids. V dropped 5 bases and J dropped 5; count of bases not matched to a gene: 13. The CDR3: CASSARTGKGRTEAFF. DNA for the CDR3: TGTGCCAGCAGCGCACGGACAGGGAAGGGTAGGACTGAAGCTTTCTTT.

The count of this clone is one. The CDR3 bases are TGTGCCAGCAGTGGGCGGGATACGCAGTATTTT. This translates into CASSGRDTQYF. This chain links TRBV2 with TRBJ2-3; no clear D. CDR3 size: 11 residues. Trimming took 4 bases from V and 6 from J, leaving 5 bases between them. CDR1 and CDR2 (germline): SNHLY, FYNNEI.

This clone has only one observation. The rearrangement uses TRBV19 and TRBJ2-1; D unclear. The V and J ends lost 3 bases and 6 bases respectively, with 9 bases between them. The V gene's germline CDR1 is LNHDA and CDR2 SQIVND (reference sequence). This CDR3 has 13 amino acids. The chain's CDR3 is CASSMRPPNEQFF. The CDR3 bases are TGTGCCAGTAGTATGCGCCCGCCCAATGAGCAGTTCTTC.

The chain is built from TRBV5-1 and TRBJ2-3; D not certain. Germline V gives CDR1 SGHRS, CDR2 YFSETQ. This CDR3 contains 16 residues. V was pared by 0 bases and J by 0 bases, with 11 bases between. The CDR3 sequence is CASSLAGFDSTDTQYF. CDR3 DNA: TGCGCCAGCAGCTTGGCAGGCTTCGATAGCACAGATACGCAGTATTTT.

The chain has TRBV19 and TRBJ1-2, with 9 bases identical to TRBD1. The germline gives CDR1 LNHDA, CDR2 SQIVND (reference sequence). The CDR3 is made up of 16 amino acids. Trimming at V came to 6 bases and at J to 4 bases, leaving 12 bases not matched to a gene. Written as DNA, the CDR3 is TGTGCCAGTAGAAGAGGACAGGGGAAGGTGGGCTATGGCTACACCTTC. This codes for CASRRGQGKVGYGYTF.

The rearrangement uses TRBV7-2 and TRBJ2-7, with D tentatively TRBD1 (6 bases). Trimming removed 1 base at V and 5 bases at J, with 12 bases between. Germline V gene lookup returns CDR1 SGHTA and CDR2 FQGNSA. This CDR3 region has 14 residues. The CDR3 coding sequence is TGTGCCAGCAGCTTAGTTGGACAGTCCCACGAGCAGTACTTC. This codes for CASSLVGQSHEQYF. The full variable domain, with the rest looked up from reference TRBV7-2 and TRBJ2-7, is GAGVSQSPSNKVTEKGKDVELRCDPISGHTALYWYRQSLGQGLEFLIYFQGNSAPDKSGLPSDRFSAERTGGSVSTLTIQRTQQEDSAVYLCASSLVGQSHEQYFGPGTRLTVT.

V usage is TRBV27 and J usage is TRBJ2-1, with 13 nucleotides matching TRBD2. Germline V gene data show CDR1 as MNHEY and CDR2 as SMNVEV (reference sequence). The CDR3 spans 16 residues. The junction had 9 bases not matched to a gene; V was cut back by 6 bases and J by 7 bases. This CDR3 is CASSYSGTSGANEQFF. The CDR3 DNA reads as TGTGCCAGCAGCTATTCCGGGACTAGCGGGGCGAATGAGCAGTTCTTC.

This clone showed up just once. This chain joins TRBV4-1 and TRBJ2-7; 8 bases line up with TRBD1. Germline CDR1 reads MGHRA; CDR2 reads YSYEKL. The CDR3 length is 17 residues. V was clipped by 4 bases and J by 5 bases; unmatched bases: 16. For the CDR3, the DNA is TGCGCCAGCAGCCCCCTCTTTCCCGGGACAGGAGGCCACGAGCAGTACTTC. Amino acids: CASSPLFPGTGGHEQYF.

This sequence joins TRBV6-2 or TRBV6-3 and TRBJ2-3, with TRBD2 identical over 7 bases. V lost 6 bases to trimming and J lost 2 bases; unmatched junction nucleotides: 8. Germline CDR1 MNHEY, CDR2 SVGEGT. The CDR3 runs to 15 residues. CDR3 bases: TGTGCCAGCAGCCTACTAGCGAGCTACACAGATACGCAGTATTTT. Protein: CASSLLASYTDTQYF.

The chain carries TRBV12-3 or TRBV12-4 and TRBJ1-1; D gene unclear. The CDR3 extends over 13 amino acids. Deletions cut 3 bases from V and 0 bases from J, with 5 bases between. The CDR3 DNA is TGTGCCAGCAGTTTCGGGTTGAACACTGAAGCTTTCTTT. Translated, it gives CASSFGLNTEAFF.

This rearrangement joins TRBV5-6 to TRBJ1-5, with D possibly being TRBD1 (5 bases). The CDR3 has 16 residues. V shed 0 bases and J shed 3 bases, with 13 bases lying between them. From germline, CDR1 is SGHDT and CDR2 YYEEEE. The CDR3 sequence is CASSLGGWGPNQPQHF. The CDR3 coding sequence is TGTGCCAGCAGCTTGGGGGGCTGGGGCCCCAATCAGCCCCAGCATTTT.

This clone was seen a single time. The chain's CDR3 is CASSPQLAGGRNEQFF. The CDR3 DNA reads as TGTGCCAGCAGCCCCCAGTTGGCGGGGGGGCGAAATGAGCAGTTCTTC. The rearrangement uses TRBV11-2 and TRBJ2-1; 9 bases match TRBD2. The CDR3 is 16 amino acids. From germline, CDR1 is SGHAT and CDR2 FQNNGV. The J segment lost 7 bases and the V segment lost 5 bases, leaving 12 bases of the junction unmatched. Full variable domain (missing parts from reference TRBV11-2 and TRBJ2-1): EAGVAQSPRYKIIEKRQSVAFWCNPISGHATLYWYQQILGQGPKLLIQFQNNGVVDDSQLPKDRFSAERLKGVDSTLKIQPAKLEDSAVYLCASSPQLAGGRNEQFFGPGTRLTVL.

The chain couples TRBV19 to TRBJ1-5; TRBD1 matches 7 bases. The CDR3 runs 14 residues. CDR1 is LNHDA and CDR2 is SQIVND in the germline V gene (reference sequence). V dropped 7 bases and J dropped 3; count of bases not matched to a gene: 6. CDR3 sequence (DNA): TGTGCCAGTACCCCCGACAGGGTCAATCAGCCCCAGCATTTT. This codes for CASTPDRVNQPQHF.